A single sample is the source of the 5 T cell receptor beta chains below, sequenced in a study of technical replicates of blood from several donors. The assay was immunoSEQ multiplex PCR, and TCRdb's table has in-frame clones only and misses some. The sample carries more than 65,000 clones, about 92% recorded once. Input material: T cells isolated from PBMCs. These receptor sequences come from a human donor in good health.

The rearrangement uses TRBV7-8 and TRBJ2-5, with 8 bases matching TRBD1. This CDR3 contains 13 residues. Trimming removed 6 bases from V and 4 bases from J; junction bases left unmatched: 4. Germline V gene lookup returns CDR1 SGHVS and CDR2 FQNEAQ. The CDR3 DNA reads as TGTGCCAGCAGTCGACAGGGGACAGAGACCCAGTACTTC. Translating gives CASSRQGTETQYF. The complete variable domain, with remaining parts taken from reference TRBV7-8 and TRBJ2-5, reads GAGVSQSPRYKVAKRGQDVALRCDPISGHVSLFWYQQALGQGPEFLTYFQNEAQLDKSGLPSDRFFAERPEGSVSTLKIQRTQQEDSAVYLCASSRQGTETQYFGPGTRLLVL.

This rearrangement joins TRBV27 to TRBJ2-4, with a possible D match to TRBD2 (5 bases). Trimming cost V 5 bases and J 0 bases, with 11 bases left between them. The CDR3 is 15 amino acids. From germline, CDR1 is MNHEY and CDR2 SMNVEV (reference sequence). DNA of the CDR3: TGTGCCAGCAGTCCATTGACTATAGCCAAAAACATTCAGTACTTC. It codes for CASSPLTIAKNIQYF.

Here the CDR3 DNA reads TGTGCCAGCAGTTACGGCAGGCGCACAGATACGCAGTATTTT. The encoded protein is CASSYGRRTDTQYF. The rearrangement links TRBV6-5 to TRBJ2-3; D not certain. The CDR3 runs 14 residues. The germline V and J ends were trimmed by 2 bases and 1 base, with 7 bases remaining between them. Germline values: CDR1 MNHEY, CDR2 SVGAGI.

The CDR3 DNA is TGTGCCAGCAGCGGGGGCCTTAGCGGAGAGCAGTTCTTC. Translating gives CASSGGLSGEQFF. The chain employs TRBV9 and TRBJ2-1; perhaps TRBD2 as D (6 bases). Between the trimmed V and J ends, which lost 3 bases and 10 bases, there was a span of 14 bases. The germline gives CDR1 SGDLS, CDR2 YYNGEE. This CDR3 spans 13 amino acids.

The chain joins TRBV29-1 to TRBJ2-2, with 11 bases matching TRBD2. The junction had 9 bases not matched to a gene; V was cut back by 7 bases and J by 5 bases. The V gene's germline CDR1 is SQVTM and CDR2 ANQGSEA. This CDR3 contains 15 residues. CDR3 loop: CSAPLAGDGTGELFF. The CDR3 DNA reads TGCAGCGCCCCACTAGCGGGAGATGGGACCGGGGAGCTGTTTTTT.